Following are 28 T cell receptor beta chains from one sample sequenced in a study of identical twins. A single record per CDR3 protein comes from TCRdb applying MiXCR to the 5' RACE reads. The repertoire includes roughly 720,000 distinct CDR3 sequences, 18% of them detected once, and around 12% sits in the top ten. Another study also made use of these data, one on T cells expressing NK-cell markers.

Sample: PBMCs. The receptors stem from a woman between 18 and 29 years old in good health.

V gene TRBV5-6 combines with J gene TRBJ2-5; no firm D call. Trimming took 1 base from V and 1 from J, leaving 11 bases between them. The length of the CDR3 is 15 residues. The germline gives CDR1 SGHDT, CDR2 YYEEEE. CDR3 region: CASSLIRQIQETQYF. The CDR3 nucleotides read TGTGCCAGCAGCTTGATCCGGCAGATCCAAGAGACCCAGTACTTC.

This clonotype has only a few counts. The chain combines TRBV28 with TRBJ2-5; D not certain. The CDR3 runs to 14 residues. The germline V gene has CDR1 MDHEN and CDR2 SYDVKM. V was clipped by 2 bases and J by 4 bases, with 11 bases between them. The CDR3 DNA is TGTGCCAGCAGTTTACGCTACGGCCCAGAGACCCAGTACTTC. Its protein is CASSLRYGPETQYF. Full variable domain (remainder filled in from reference TRBV28 and TRBJ2-5): DVKVTQSSRYLVKRTGEKVFLECVQDMDHENMFWYRQDPGLGLRLIYFSYDVKMKEKGDIPEGYSVSREKKERFSLILESASTNQTSMYLCASSLRYGPETQYFGPGTRLLVL.

The rearrangement links TRBV5-5 to TRBJ2-7; D gene uncertain. Trimming took off 0 bases at V and 2 bases at J, with 9 bases between the two ends. Germline V gives CDR1 SGHKS, CDR2 YYEKEE (reference sequence). The CDR3 length is 14 residues. The DNA of the CDR3 is TGTGCCAGCAGCTTGGGAGCGCAAACCTACGAGCAGTACTTC. Translation gives CASSLGAQTYEQYF.

This clonotype was recorded a few times. The rearrangement links TRBV6-1 to TRBJ2-7; 8 bases fit TRBD2. The length of the CDR3 is 16 residues. Germline V gene lookup returns CDR1 MNHNS and CDR2 SASEGT. The V and J ends lost 5 bases and 3 bases, in that order; junction bases with no gene match: 12. CDR3 in amino acids: CASSPRTSSQIYEQYF. As DNA, the CDR3 is TGTGCCAGCAGTCCTAGGACTAGCTCGCAGATCTACGAGCAGTACTTC.

This clonotype was seen a few times. The chain uses TRBV4-3 and TRBJ2-3; a possible D gene is TRBD2 (5 bases). The germline CDR1 and CDR2 sequences are LGHNA and YSLEER. The CDR3 length is 18 residues. With 4 bases removed from V and 0 bases from J, the gap between germline ends came to 20 bases. The chain's CDR3 is CASSPRGPRETSTDTQYF. The DNA for the CDR3 is TGCGCCAGCAGCCCCCGGGGTCCGAGGGAGACTAGCACAGATACGCAGTATTTT.

The chain employs TRBV29-1 and TRBJ2-1; D gene ambiguous. The germline CDR1 and CDR2 sequences are SQVTM and ANQGSEA. V lost 0 bases and J lost 0, with 9 bases in between. The CDR3 loop spans 15 amino acids. CDR3 DNA: TGCAGCGTTGAAGATCTTAATAGCTCCTACAATGAGCAGTTCTTC. Its translation is CSVEDLNSSYNEQFF.

The gene calls are TRBV5-1 and TRBJ2-3; TRBD2 matches at 7 bases. The germline V gene has CDR1 SGHRS and CDR2 YFSETQ. V gave up 3 bases and J gave up 2 bases; unmatched junction bases: 3. The CDR3 has 14 amino acids. The CDR3 loop is CASSWGLFTDTQYF. The DNA of the CDR3 is TGCGCCAGCAGCTGGGGACTATTCACAGATACGCAGTATTTT.

The chain has TRBV6-1 and TRBJ2-7; 11 positions match TRBD2. Trimming removed 7 bases from V and 3 bases from J; junction bases left unmatched: 5. Germline V gene data show CDR1 as MNHNS and CDR2 as SASEGT. The CDR3 has 14 amino acids. The CDR3 loop reads CASKPTSGSYEQYF. The CDR3 bases are TGTGCCAGCAAGCCAACTAGCGGGAGCTACGAGCAGTACTTC.

The CDR3 bases are TGTGCCTGGAGTGCACAGGTTGAGCAGTTCTTC. Translation gives CAWSAQVEQFF. The J gene is TRBJ2-1, the V gene TRBV30; a weak D match, TRBD1 (5 bases). The CDR3 loop spans 11 amino acids. With 1 base removed from V and 9 bases from J, the gap between germline ends came to 7 bases. Germline CDR1 and CDR2: GTSNPN and SVGIG (reference sequence).

This sequence joins TRBV4-2 and TRBJ2-2; D is possibly TRBD2 (5 bases). The CDR3 loop spans 14 amino acids. V lost 0 bases, J lost 8 bases, and 10 bases lay in between. CDR1 is LGHNA and CDR2 is YNFKEQ in the germline V gene. This CDR3 reads CASSQEGERGELFF. The DNA for the CDR3 is TGTGCCAGCAGCCAAGAGGGAGAGCGAGGGGAGCTGTTTTTT.

This clonotype occurred a few times. The V and J genes are TRBV29-1 and TRBJ2-1; TRBD2 matches 13 bases. Unmatched junction bases numbered 4, after V lost 7 bases and J lost 7 bases. The CDR3 runs 13 residues. Germline CDR1 reads SQVTM; CDR2 reads ANQGSEA. The CDR3 DNA sequence: TGCAGCGCAAAGACTAGCGGGAGGAATGAGCAGTTCTTC. Amino acids: CSAKTSGRNEQFF.

This clonotype showed up just a few times. V usage is TRBV12-3 or TRBV12-4 and J usage is TRBJ2-7, with 11 bases aligning to TRBD2. The length of the CDR3 is 20 residues. V trimming: 3 bases; J trimming: 2 bases; junction bases outside the gene matches: 18. The CDR3 DNA follows: TGTGCCAGCAGTTTTCATTGGCAGGGAAACCTTAGCGGGAGGGCCTACGAGCAGTACTTC. The encoded protein is CASSFHWQGNLSGRAYEQYF.

This chain links TRBV20-1 with TRBJ2-7; D is perhaps TRBD1 or TRBD2 (5 bases each). CDR1 is DFQATT, CDR2 SNEGSKA, per germline (reference sequence). The V end was cut by 2 bases, the J end by 7 bases, with 27 bases between. The length of the CDR3 is 17 residues. The CDR3 is CSARSHSGALIPGEQYF. The DNA for the CDR3 is TGCAGTGCTAGATCCCACTCCGGGGCCCTTATACCGGGGGAGCAGTACTTC.

The CDR3: CAWTYGIQTYEQYF. CDR3 coding DNA: TGTGCCTGGACATATGGCATCCAGACCTACGAGCAGTACTTC. The J gene is TRBJ2-7, the V gene TRBV30; D not certain. The germline V and J ends were trimmed by 4 bases and 2 bases, with 15 bases remaining between them. The CDR3 covers 14 residues. Germline CDR1 reads GTSNPN; CDR2 reads SVGIG (reference sequence).

The chain combines TRBV7-2 with TRBJ2-7; D tentatively reads TRBD1 or TRBD2 (5 bases each). The CDR3 runs to 13 residues. The V end was cut by 5 bases, the J end by 6 bases, with 14 bases between. Germline CDR1 is SGHTA and CDR2 is FQGNSA. In DNA form, the CDR3 reads TGTGCCAGCAGCCTATCCGGGACCCCCGAGCAGTACTTC. Protein sequence: CASSLSGTPEQYF.

V usage is TRBV15 and J usage is TRBJ2-7; the D call may be TRBD1 or TRBD2 (5 bases each). Germline CDR1 is LNHNV and CDR2 is YYDKDF (reference sequence). The CDR3 totals 13 residues. V was pared by 0 bases and J by 5 bases, with 8 bases between. The CDR3 is CATSRDRDHEQYF. The CDR3 DNA reads as TGTGCCACCAGCAGAGACAGGGACCACGAGCAGTACTTC.

The J gene is TRBJ2-3, the V gene TRBV5-1; D remains unclear. The germline V and J ends were trimmed by 3 bases and 4 bases, with 9 bases remaining between them. The CDR3 totals 13 residues. The germline V gene has CDR1 SGHRS and CDR2 YFSETQ. The CDR3 region has the DNA TGCGCCAGCAGCTCAACCGCTTCAGATACGCAGTATTTT. Residues: CASSSTASDTQYF.

The J gene is TRBJ1-2, the V gene TRBV11-2; perhaps TRBD1 as D (6 bases). CDR1 SGHAT and CDR2 FQNNGV come from the germline V gene. V shed 5 bases and J shed 3 bases, with 22 bases lying between them. This CDR3 has 17 residues. In DNA, the CDR3 is TGTGCCAGCAGCCGGTCGGGGGCGGGGACGTATCACTATGGCTACACCTTC. Its translation: CASSRSGAGTYHYGYTF.

This clonotype has only a few counts. The CDR3 coding sequence is TGCAGTTGGTACAGATCTGATCAAGAGACCCAGTACTTC. Amino acid sequence: CSWYRSDQETQYF. This chain uses TRBV20-1 with TRBJ2-5; no clear D. The CDR3 length is 13 residues. Germline CDR1 DFQATT, CDR2 SNEGSKA (reference sequence). With 8 bases removed from V and 2 bases from J, the gap between germline ends came to 15 bases.

This clonotype was counted only a few times. This chain links TRBV6-2 or TRBV6-3 with TRBJ1-5; D call uncertain. Germline CDR1 MNHEY, CDR2 SVGEGT. V was pared by 2 bases and J by 4 bases, with 6 bases between. This CDR3 region has 13 residues. CDR3 sequence: CASSYRINQPQHF. CDR3 sequence (DNA): TGTGCCAGCAGTTACAGGATTAATCAGCCCCAGCATTTT.

The chain joins TRBV9 to TRBJ2-3; no firm D call. The length of the CDR3 is 13 residues. Germline V gene data show CDR1 as SGDLS and CDR2 as YYNGEE. V was shortened by 2 bases and J by 4 bases, with 8 bases between the two germline ends. Written as DNA, the CDR3 is TGTGCCAGCAGCGTGGGGATCCCAGATACGCAGTATTTT. Amino acid sequence: CASSVGIPDTQYF.

This clonotype has only a few counts. The chain joins TRBV20-1 to TRBJ2-7, with 9 bases matching TRBD1. The trim removed 3 bases at V and 3 bases at J, leaving 6 bases unmatched. CDR3 size: 14 residues. CDR1 is DFQATT and CDR2 is SNEGSKA in the germline V gene (reference sequence). The CDR3 is CSASLPGQGYEQYF. The CDR3 nucleotides read TGCAGTGCTAGCTTGCCGGGACAGGGCTACGAGCAGTACTTC.

This clonotype was recorded a few times. The J gene is TRBJ2-1, the V gene TRBV5-6, with 7 bases identical to TRBD1. Trimming removed 2 bases from V and 3 bases from J; junction bases left unmatched: 8. The CDR3 sequence is 16 residues long. The germline gives CDR1 SGHDT, CDR2 YYEEEE. This chain's CDR3 is CASSLGTETYYNEQFF. CDR3 DNA: TGTGCCAGCAGCTTAGGGACAGAGACTTACTACAATGAGCAGTTCTTC. Variable domain in full (rest from reference TRBV5-6 and TRBJ2-1): DAGVTQSPTHLIKTRGQQVTLRCSPKSGHDTVSWYQQALGQGPQFIFQYYEEEERQRGNFPDRFSGHQFPNYSSELNVNALLLGDSALYLCASSLGTETYYNEQFFGPGTRLTVL.

This clonotype occurred a few times. This chain connects TRBV9 to TRBJ2-7; 8 bases line up with TRBD1. CDR3 size: 14 residues. Germline CDR1 SGDLS, CDR2 YYNGEE. Trimming cost V 2 bases and J 2 bases; bases outside gene matches: 3. In nucleotides, the CDR3 is TGTGCCAGCAGCGTGGGACAGGCGACCTACGAGCAGTACTTC. Translation: CASSVGQATYEQYF.

This clonotype was seen a handful of times. The rearrangement links TRBV29-1 to TRBJ2-1; the match to TRBD2 covers 7 bases. Germline V gives CDR1 SQVTM, CDR2 ANQGSEA. V trimming: 5 bases; J trimming: 3 bases; junction bases outside the gene matches: 4. CDR3 length: 13 residues. The CDR3 sequence: CSVLSGNYNEQFF. The CDR3 coding sequence is TGCAGCGTTCTGAGCGGGAACTACAATGAGCAGTTCTTC.

This rearrangement joins TRBV20-1 to TRBJ2-1; TRBD2 aligns across 8 bases. The germline V gene encodes CDR1 DFQATT and CDR2 SNEGSKA (reference sequence). The CDR3 extends over 16 amino acids. V was pared by 3 bases and J by 14 bases, with 21 bases of the junction left unmatched. The CDR3 DNA sequence: TGCAGTGCTAGGGGTCGGACTAGCCGTATGGCATTCGGTGAGTTCTTC. Translation: CSARGRTSRMAFGEFF.

This clonotype was detected a few times. J is TRBJ2-7 and V is TRBV25-1; D remains unclear. Germline CDR1 MGHDK, CDR2 SYGVNS. The ends were cut back, 11 bases at V and 0 bases at J, with 8 bases in the middle. The length of the CDR3 is 11 residues. CDR3 sequence: CAVAASYEQYF. The CDR3 nucleotides are TGTGCCGTGGCTGCCTCCTACGAGCAGTACTTC.

The chain links TRBV18 to TRBJ2-7; D remains ambiguous. The V end was cut by 2 bases, the J end by 2 bases, with 4 bases between. Per germline, CDR1 KGHSH and CDR2 LQKENI. The CDR3 is made up of 12 amino acids. In nucleotides, the CDR3 is TGTGCCAGCTCACCATTCCCCTACGAGCAGTACTTC. Its translation: CASSPFPYEQYF.